These T cell receptor beta chains were read from a single sample in a study of follicular helper T cells after annual influenza vaccination. Repertoires were generated with immunoSEQ multiplex PCR, while TCRdb's copy carries only in-frame clones and drops some. Among roughly 7,000 clones, 80% to 85% were seen once, and the ten largest hold 1.6%. The sample consisted of CXCR5+ CD38- circulating T follicular helper cells from blood, taken 7 days after influenza vaccination. Receptor source: an adult who received the influenza vaccine. Both conserved end residues are part of each CDR3. The order of the fields is D gene, V gene, clone size, J gene, CDR3 protein, CDR3 DNA. The D gene is left open where the match is weak. Size values are once, few and many counts, or a class for expanded clones, and some rows have none.

>-|TRBV4-1|once|TRBJ1-1
CASSQDRGRTEAFF
TGCGCCAGCAGCCAAGATCGGGGGAGGACTGAAGCTTTCTTT
>-|TRBV19|-|TRBJ2-3
CASTNPRDSTDTQYF
TGTGCCAGTACGAACCCCCGGGACAGCACAGATACGCAGTATTTT
>-|TRBV7-2|-|TRBJ1-5
CASSLALGAWGNQPQHF
TGTGCCAGCAGCTTAGCGCTCGGGGCGTGGGGCAATCAGCCCCAGCATTTT
>TRBD1|TRBV30|-|TRBJ2-7
CAWQEGQGIYEQYF
TGTGCCTGGCAAGAGGGACAGGGAATCTACGAGCAGTACTTC
>TRBD2|TRBV7-8|-|TRBJ2-5
CASSSWTSGRGETQYF
TGTGCCAGCAGCTCGTGGACTAGCGGGAGGGGGGAGACCCAGTACTTC
>-|TRBV5-1|-|TRBJ2-7
CASSLEGASYEQYF
TGCGCCAGCAGCTTGGAGGGTGCCTCCTACGAGCAGTACTTC
>-|TRBV9|-|TRBJ2-1
CASSVAGTSSYNEQFF
TGTGCCAGCAGCGTAGCTGGAACGAGCTCCTACAATGAGCAGTTCTTC
>-|TRBV6-1|-|TRBJ1-5
CATRGHPNQPQHF
TGTGCCACACGGGGACATCCAAATCAGCCCCAGCATTTT
>-|TRBV20-1|-|TRBJ1-3
CSALSGNTIYF
TGCAGTGCTCTAAGTGGAAACACCATATATTTT
>-|TRBV7-3|once|TRBJ2-1
CASSFGTNNEQFF
TGTGCCAGCAGCTTCGGGACCAACAATGAGCAGTTCTTC
>TRBD2|TRBV6-5|-|TRBJ2-7
CASAEGPSGSYEQYF
TGTGCCAGCGCAGAGGGGCCTAGCGGGTCCTACGAGCAGTACTTC
>TRBD2|TRBV2|-|TRBJ2-5
CASSAGTSRYQETQYF
TGTGCCAGCAGCGCCGGGACTAGCAGGTACCAAGAGACCCAGTACTTC
>TRBD1|TRBV6-5|few|TRBJ1-2
CASYRQGMGYTF
TGTGCCAGCTATCGACAGGGGATGGGCTACACCTTC
>TRBD1|TRBV7-8|-|TRBJ2-7
CASSLDWDSSKQYF
TGTGCCAGCAGCTTAGATTGGGACAGCTCGAAGCAGTACTTC
>TRBD1|TRBV6-5|-|TRBJ2-7
CASSYLGTGKFEQYF
TGTGCCAGCAGTTACTTGGGGACAGGGAAGTTCGAGCAGTACTTC
>-|TRBV7-8|-|TRBJ1-1
CASSPSVTPSLNTEAFF
TGTGCCAGCAGCCCAAGCGTGACCCCATCCTTGAACACTGAAGCTTTCTTT
>-|TRBV30|-|TRBJ1-2
CAWSADGSSYGYTF
TGTGCCTGGAGTGCAGACGGTTCTAGCTATGGCTACACCTTC
>TRBD2|TRBV27|-|TRBJ2-7
CASPGGRNEQYF
TGTGCCAGTCCGGGGGGGCGTAACGAGCAGTACTTC
>TRBD1|TRBV4-2|-|TRBJ2-3
CASSQTTGLDTQYF
TGTGCCAGCAGCCAAACGACAGGGCTAGATACGCAGTATTTT
>-|TRBV5-1|-|TRBJ2-1
CASSLGMGQINNEQFF
TGCGCCAGCAGCCTTGGCATGGGCCAGATAAACAATGAGCAGTTCTTC
>TRBD2|TRBV7-7|-|TRBJ2-1
CASSPGLATEQFF
TGTGCTAGCAGCCCGGGACTAGCGACTGAGCAGTTCTTC
>-|TRBV19|few|TRBJ2-7
CASSRTAAEQYF
TGTGCCAGTAGTCGGACAGCCGCAGAGCAGTACTTC
>-|TRBV4-1|-|TRBJ1-4
CASSQVVREKLFF
TGCGCCAGCAGCCAAGTCGTGCGAGAAAAACTGTTTTTT
>TRBD2|TRBV6-4|once|TRBJ2-1
CASSDFFGRGDNEQFF
TGTGCCAGCAGTGACTTTTTCGGGAGGGGCGACAATGAGCAGTTCTTC
>-|TRBV7-3|few|TRBJ1-1
CASSLARGGTEAFF
TGTGCCAGCAGCCTGGCTAGGGGAGGAACTGAAGCTTTCTTT
>TRBD2|TRBV7-9|few|TRBJ2-7
CASSLGRLAGRSYEQYF
TGTGCCAGCAGCTTAGGTCGGCTAGCGGGACGTTCCTACGAGCAGTACTTC
>-|TRBV6-1|-|TRBJ2-5
CASSDSGNQETQYF
TGTGCCAGCAGTGATTCTGGAAACCAAGAGACCCAGTACTTC
>TRBD2|TRBV6-6|few|TRBJ2-2
CASSYMGGANTGELFF
TGTGCCAGCAGTTACATGGGGGGGGCGAACACCGGGGAGCTGTTTTTT
>-|TRBV10-3|once|TRBJ2-2
CAIRDKQGANTGELFF
TGTGCCATCAGGGATAAACAGGGAGCGAACACCGGGGAGCTGTTTTTT
>-|TRBV15|-|TRBJ1-2
CATSRDRNANSGGYTF
TGTGCCACCAGCAGAGATCGTAATGCAAACAGCGGGGGCTACACCTTC
>-|TRBV28|-|TRBJ1-1
CASSFPGVDTEAFF
TGTGCCAGCAGTTTCCCCGGGGTGGACACTGAAGCTTTCTTT
>-|TRBV6-6|few|TRBJ1-5
CASSSQGRTNQPQHF
TGTGCCAGCAGTTCTCAGGGACGTACGAATCAGCCCCAGCATTTT
>-|TRBV7-9|-|TRBJ2-1
CASSLKAGLNEQFF
TGTGCCAGCAGCTTAAAGGCGGGGCTCAATGAGCAGTTCTTC
>-|TRBV28|-|TRBJ2-7
CASSFARTASSYEQYF
TGTGCCAGCAGTTTCGCCCGAACGGCGAGCTCCTACGAGCAGTACTTC
>-|TRBV7-8|-|TRBJ1-3
CASSLVGGNTIYF
TGTGCCAGCAGCTTAGTTGGCGGAAACACCATATATTTT
>-|TRBV2|-|TRBJ2-3
CASSSLYGDTQYF
TGTGCCAGCAGCTCCTTATACGGGGATACGCAGTATTTT
>-|TRBV30|few|TRBJ1-5
CAWSRGQEGQPQHF
TGTGCCTGGAGCAGGGGTCAAGAAGGACAGCCCCAGCATTTT
>-|TRBV7-9|-|TRBJ2-7
CASSRQDSYEQYF
TGTGCCAGCAGTAGACAGGATTCCTACGAGCAGTACTTC
>TRBD1|TRBV5-6|-|TRBJ1-2
CASNPRGLRGYTF
TGTGCCAGTAACCCAAGGGGGCTTCGTGGCTACACCTTC
>-|TRBV11-2|-|TRBJ2-7
CASSLGSYEQYF
TGTGCCAGCAGCTTAGGCTCTTACGAGCAGTACTTC
>TRBD2|TRBV9|few|TRBJ2-7
CASSVELAGQHEQYF
TGTGCCAGCAGCGTAGAACTAGCGGGCCAACACGAGCAGTACTTC
>-|TRBV6-6|-|TRBJ1-2
CASSYDSGYGYTF
TGTGCCAGCAGTTACGACTCGGGCTATGGCTACACCTTC
>TRBD1|TRBV5-1|-|TRBJ2-1
CASRGTGVEQFF
TGCGCCAGCAGGGGGACAGGGGTAGAGCAGTTCTTC
>-|TRBV28|-|TRBJ1-1
CASSLLGGGETEAFF
TGTGCCAGCAGTCTTCTAGGGGGAGGAGAAACTGAAGCTTTCTTT
>TRBD2|TRBV2|few|TRBJ2-7
CASSAGTSETYEQYF
TGTGCCAGCAGTGCCGGGACTAGCGAAACCTACGAGCAGTACTTC
>-|TRBV28|-|TRBJ1-1
CASIQMGRNTEAFF
TGTGCCAGCATCCAAATGGGCAGAAACACTGAAGCTTTCTTT
>-|TRBV29-1|few|TRBJ2-7
CSVGLPYEQYF
TGCAGCGTTGGACTACCCTACGAGCAGTACTTC
>-|TRBV7-3|-|TRBJ2-1
CASSPHGGAYNEQFF
TGTGCCAGCAGCCCTCACGGGGGAGCCTACAATGAGCAGTTCTTC
>-|TRBV27|-|TRBJ1-1
CASSSKAFTEAFF
TGTGCCAGCAGTTCCAAAGCATTCACTGAAGCTTTCTTT
>TRBD1|TRBV5-6|-|TRBJ2-5
CASSLTTGQEETQYF
TGTGCCAGCAGCTTAACGACAGGGCAGGAGGAGACCCAGTACTTC
>-|TRBV5-1|-|TRBJ2-4
CASSLNEIRAKNIQYF
TGCGCCAGCAGCTTGAATGAGATCCGGGCCAAAAACATTCAGTACTTC
>TRBD1|TRBV2|-|TRBJ1-5
CASRSGTGPPQHF
TGTGCCAGCAGATCCGGGACAGGCCCGCCCCAGCATTTT
>-|TRBV11-2|-|TRBJ1-1
CASSPSGRPTEAFF
TGTGCCAGCAGCCCTTCGGGACGGCCCACTGAAGCTTTCTTT
>TRBD2|TRBV7-3|-|TRBJ2-1
CASSFIAGGSEQFF
TGTGCCAGCAGCTTCATAGCGGGAGGAAGCGAGCAGTTCTTC
>-|TRBV6-6|-|TRBJ1-1
CASSPGFTEAFF
TGTGCCAGCAGTCCAGGGTTCACTGAAGCTTTCTTT
>TRBD1|TRBV10-1|-|TRBJ2-7
CASSDNTGTGVEQYF
TGCGCCAGCAGTGACAACACCGGGACAGGGGTCGAGCAGTACTTC
>TRBD1|TRBV18|-|TRBJ2-2
CASSRTGETGELFF
TGTGCCAGCTCAAGGACAGGGGAGACCGGGGAGCTGTTTTTT
>-|TRBV7-9|-|TRBJ2-3
CASSPKRERIDTQYF
TGTGCCAGCAGCCCTAAACGGGAGAGGATAGATACGCAGTATTTT
>-|TRBV11-1|-|TRBJ1-5
CASSLGSGRPQHF
TGTGCCAGCAGCTTAGGTTCGGGACGGCCCCAGCATTTT
>-|TRBV6-5|-|TRBJ2-3
CASSSFETDTQYF
TGTGCCAGCAGTTCCTTTGAGACAGATACGCAGTATTTT